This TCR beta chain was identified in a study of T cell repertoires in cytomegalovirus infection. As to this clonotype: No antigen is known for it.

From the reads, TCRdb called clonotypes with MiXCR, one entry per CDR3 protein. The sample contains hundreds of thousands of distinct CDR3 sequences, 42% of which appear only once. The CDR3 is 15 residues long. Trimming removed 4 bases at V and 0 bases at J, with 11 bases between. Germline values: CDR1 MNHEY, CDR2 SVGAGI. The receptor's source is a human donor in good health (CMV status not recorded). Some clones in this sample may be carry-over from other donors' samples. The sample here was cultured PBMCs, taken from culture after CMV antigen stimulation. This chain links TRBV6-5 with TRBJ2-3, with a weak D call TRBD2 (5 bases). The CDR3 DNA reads TGTGCCAGCAGTTCCAGGACTGCTAGCACAGATACGCAGTATTTT. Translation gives CASSSRTASTDTQYF.